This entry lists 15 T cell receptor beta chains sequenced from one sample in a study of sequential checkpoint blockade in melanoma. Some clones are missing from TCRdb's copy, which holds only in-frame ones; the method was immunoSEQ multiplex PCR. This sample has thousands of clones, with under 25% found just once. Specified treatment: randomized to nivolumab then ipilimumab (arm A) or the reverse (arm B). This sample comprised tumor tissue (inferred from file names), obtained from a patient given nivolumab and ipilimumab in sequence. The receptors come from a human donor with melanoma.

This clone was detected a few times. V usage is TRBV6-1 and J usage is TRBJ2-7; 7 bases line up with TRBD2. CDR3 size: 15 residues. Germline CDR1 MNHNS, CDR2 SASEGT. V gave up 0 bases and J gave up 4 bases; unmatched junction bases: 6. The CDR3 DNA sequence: TGTGCCAGCAGTGAAGCTCCCCGGGGAGGGTACGAGCAGTACTTC. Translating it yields CASSEAPRGGYEQYF.

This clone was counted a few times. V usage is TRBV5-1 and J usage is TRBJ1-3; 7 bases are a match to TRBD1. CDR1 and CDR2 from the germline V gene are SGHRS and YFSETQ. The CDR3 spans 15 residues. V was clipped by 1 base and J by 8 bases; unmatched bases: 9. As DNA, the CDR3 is TGCGCCAGCAGCTTGACAGGGGTAGATCAGGACACCATATATTTT. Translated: CASSLTGVDQDTIYF.

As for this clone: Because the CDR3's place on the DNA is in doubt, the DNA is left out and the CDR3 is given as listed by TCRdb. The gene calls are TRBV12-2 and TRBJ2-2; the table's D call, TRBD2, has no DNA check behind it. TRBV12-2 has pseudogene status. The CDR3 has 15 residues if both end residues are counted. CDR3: CASRLVGPGTGELFF.

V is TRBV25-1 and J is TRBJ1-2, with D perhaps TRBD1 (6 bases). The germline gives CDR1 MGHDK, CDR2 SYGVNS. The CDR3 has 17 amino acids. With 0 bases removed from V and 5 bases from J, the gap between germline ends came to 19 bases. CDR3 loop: CASSEYPPGGANYGYTF. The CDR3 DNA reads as TGTGCCAGCAGTGAATACCCGCCGGGGGGCGCGAATTATGGCTACACCTTC.

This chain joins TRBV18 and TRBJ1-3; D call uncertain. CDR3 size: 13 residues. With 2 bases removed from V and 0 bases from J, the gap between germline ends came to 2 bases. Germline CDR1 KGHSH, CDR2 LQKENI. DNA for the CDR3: TGTGCCAGCTCACCAACCTCTGGAAACACCATATATTTT. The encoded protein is CASSPTSGNTIYF.

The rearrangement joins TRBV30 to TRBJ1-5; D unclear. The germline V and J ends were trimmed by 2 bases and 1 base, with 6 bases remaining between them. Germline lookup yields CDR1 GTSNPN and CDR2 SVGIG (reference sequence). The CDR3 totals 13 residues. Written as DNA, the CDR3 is TGTGCCTGGAGTCGGAACAGCAATCAGCCCCAGCATTTT. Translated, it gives CAWSRNSNQPQHF. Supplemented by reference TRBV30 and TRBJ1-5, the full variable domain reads SQTIHQWPATLVQPVGSPLSLECTVEGTSNPNLYWYRQAAGRGLQLLFYSVGIGQISSEVPQNLSASRPQDRQFILSSKKLLLSDSGFYLCAWSRNSNQPQHFGDGTRLSIL.

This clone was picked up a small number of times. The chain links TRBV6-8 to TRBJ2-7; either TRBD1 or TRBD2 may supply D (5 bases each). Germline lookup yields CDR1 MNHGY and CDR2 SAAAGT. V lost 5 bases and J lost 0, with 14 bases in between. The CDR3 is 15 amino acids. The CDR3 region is CASSESDGTSYEQYF. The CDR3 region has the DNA TGTGCCAGCAGTGAGTCCGACGGGACCTCCTACGAGCAGTACTTC.

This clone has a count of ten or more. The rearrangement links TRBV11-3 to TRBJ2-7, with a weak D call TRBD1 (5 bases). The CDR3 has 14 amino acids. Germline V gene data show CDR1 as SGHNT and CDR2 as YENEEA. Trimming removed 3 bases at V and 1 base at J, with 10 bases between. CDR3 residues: CASSLWGTSYEQYF. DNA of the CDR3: TGTGCCAGCAGCTTGTGGGGCACATCCTACGAGCAGTACTTC.

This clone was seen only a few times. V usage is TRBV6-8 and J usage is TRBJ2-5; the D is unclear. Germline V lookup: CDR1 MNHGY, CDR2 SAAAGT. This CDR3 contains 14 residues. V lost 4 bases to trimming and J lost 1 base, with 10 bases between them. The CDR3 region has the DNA TGTGCCAGCAGTTCCCGCTCCGCCCAAGAGACCCAGTACTTC. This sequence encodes CASSSRSAQETQYF.

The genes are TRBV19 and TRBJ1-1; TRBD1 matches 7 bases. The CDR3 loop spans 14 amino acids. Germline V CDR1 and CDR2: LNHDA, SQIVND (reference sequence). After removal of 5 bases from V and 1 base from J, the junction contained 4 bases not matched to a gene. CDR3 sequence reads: CASSLQGGNTEAFF. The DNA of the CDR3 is TGTGCCAGTAGTCTCCAGGGGGGGAACACTGAAGCTTTCTTT.

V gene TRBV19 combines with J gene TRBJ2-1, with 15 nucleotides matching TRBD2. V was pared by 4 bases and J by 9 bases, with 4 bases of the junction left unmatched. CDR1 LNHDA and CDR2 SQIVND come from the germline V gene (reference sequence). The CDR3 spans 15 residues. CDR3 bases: TGTGCCAGTAGTACCGGACTAGCGGGAGGGACTGAGCAGTTCTTC. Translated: CASSTGLAGGTEQFF.

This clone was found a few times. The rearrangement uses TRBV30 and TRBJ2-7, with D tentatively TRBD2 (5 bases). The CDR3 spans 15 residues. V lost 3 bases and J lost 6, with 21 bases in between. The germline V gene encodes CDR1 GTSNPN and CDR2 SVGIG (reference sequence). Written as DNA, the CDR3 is TGTGCCTGGAGACCCCGTGCAGGAGGATTACTCGAGCAGTACTTC. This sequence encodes CAWRPRAGGLLEQYF. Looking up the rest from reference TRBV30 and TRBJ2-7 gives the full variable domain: SQTIHQWPATLVQPVGSPLSLECTVEGTSNPNLYWYRQAAGRGLQLLFYSVGIGQISSEVPQNLSASRPQDRQFILSSKKLLLSDSGFYLCAWRPRAGGLLEQYFGPGTRLTVT.

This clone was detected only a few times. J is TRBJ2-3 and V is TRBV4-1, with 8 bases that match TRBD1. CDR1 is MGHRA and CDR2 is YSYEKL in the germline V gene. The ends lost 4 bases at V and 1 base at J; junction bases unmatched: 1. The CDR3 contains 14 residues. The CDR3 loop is CASSLQGGTDTQYF. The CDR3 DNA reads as TGCGCCAGCAGCCTACAGGGGGGCACAGATACGCAGTATTTT.

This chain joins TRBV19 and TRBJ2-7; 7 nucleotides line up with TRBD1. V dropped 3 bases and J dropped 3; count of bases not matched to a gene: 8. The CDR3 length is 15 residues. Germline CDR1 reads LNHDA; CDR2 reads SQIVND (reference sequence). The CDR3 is CASSISGGLGYEQYF. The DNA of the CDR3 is TGTGCCAGTAGTATCTCAGGGGGATTGGGCTACGAGCAGTACTTC.

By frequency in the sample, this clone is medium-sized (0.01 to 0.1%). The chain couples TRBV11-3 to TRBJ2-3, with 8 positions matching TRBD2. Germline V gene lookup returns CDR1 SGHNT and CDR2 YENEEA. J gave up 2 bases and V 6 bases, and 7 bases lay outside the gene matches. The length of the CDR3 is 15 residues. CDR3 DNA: TGTGCCAGCAGTCGCAGCGGGAGCTCCACAGATACGCAGTATTTT. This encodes CASSRSGSSTDTQYF.